Following are 20 T cell receptor beta chains from one sample sequenced in a study of blood T cell repertoires in COVID-19. Sequencing used immunoSEQ multiplex PCR; TCRdb keeps in-frame clones, though not all of them. The data show about 85,000 clones, with about 92% seen just once and about 2.3% held by the top ten. The specimen was peripheral blood. The receptors shown here come from a middle-aged man with acute or convalescent COVID-19.

The chain employs TRBV4-3 and TRBJ2-3; no reliable D call. Germline V gene lookup returns CDR1 LGHNA and CDR2 YSLEER. Trimming removed 0 bases at V and 0 bases at J, with 13 bases between. The CDR3 has 17 residues. For the CDR3, the DNA is TGCGCCAGCAGCCAAGACCCCCCAGGATCTAGCACAGATACGCAGTATTTT. It translates to CASSQDPPGSSTDTQYF.

A single count supports this clone. The genes are TRBV3-1 (or the pseudogene TRBV3-2) and TRBJ2-1; D might be TRBD1 (6 bases). CDR3 length: 13 residues. From germline, CDR1 is LGHDT and CDR2 YNNKEL (reference sequence). The germline V and J ends were trimmed by 3 bases and 7 bases, with 10 bases remaining between them. This CDR3 reads CASSHGQWNEQFF. CDR3 sequence (DNA): TGTGCCAGCAGCCACGGACAGTGGAATGAGCAGTTCTTC.

V is TRBV5-6 and J is TRBJ2-7; a possible D gene is TRBD2 (5 bases). From germline, CDR1 is SGHDT and CDR2 YYEEEE. V gave up 1 base and J gave up 4 bases, with 12 bases separating them. This CDR3 is 14 amino acids long. Here the CDR3 reads CASSLRTGGYEQYF. The CDR3 DNA sequence: TGTGCCAGCAGCTTGAGGACTGGTGGGTACGAGCAGTACTTC. Complete variable domain (other parts from reference TRBV5-6 and TRBJ2-7): DAGVTQSPTHLIKTRGQQVTLRCSPKSGHDTVSWYQQALGQGPQFIFQYYEEEERQRGNFPDRFSGHQFPNYSSELNVNALLLGDSALYLCASSLRTGGYEQYFGPGTRLTVT.

This clone came up once. CDR3 DNA sequence: TGCAGCGTCCGACCCGGGACAGGGCCCTTCGTTTCTAGCACAGATACGCAGTATTTT. Translated: CSVRPGTGPFVSSTDTQYF. The V gene is TRBV29-1, the J gene TRBJ2-3; 9 bases fit TRBD1. With V trimmed by 6 bases and J by 0 bases, 19 bases remained unmatched. The CDR3 loop spans 19 amino acids. Germline CDR1 SQVTM, CDR2 ANQGSEA.

The chain recombines TRBV19 with TRBJ2-7; TRBD1 matches 7 bases. Germline V gene lookup returns CDR1 LNHDA and CDR2 SQIVND (reference sequence). V trimming: 1 base; J trimming: 3 bases; junction bases outside the gene matches: 3. This CDR3 has 14 residues. CDR3 bases: TGTGCCAGTAGTATAGGGCACAGGGGCTACGAGCAGTACTTC. It codes for CASSIGHRGYEQYF.

The chain is built from TRBV15 and TRBJ2-2, with a tentative D call TRBD1 (6 bases). The germline CDR1 and CDR2 sequences are LNHNV and YYDKDF (reference sequence). V was pared by 4 bases and J by 0 bases, with 15 bases between. The length of the CDR3 is 17 residues. CDR3 DNA: TGTGCCACCAGCACGAGACAGGCGATCGCGAACACCGGGGAGCTGTTTTTT. It yields the protein CATSTRQAIANTGELFF.

V and J are TRBV3-1 (or the pseudogene TRBV3-2) and TRBJ2-3; D is possibly TRBD1 (5 bases). Trimming pared 1 base from V and 3 bases from J, leaving 14 bases between. The V gene's germline CDR1 is LGHDT and CDR2 YNNKEL (reference sequence). This CDR3 region has 16 residues. The CDR3 bases are TGTGCCAGCAGCCAAGCGGATTTACAGGTAACAGATACGCAGTATTTT. Amino acids: CASSQADLQVTDTQYF.

J is TRBJ1-2 and V is TRBV4-1; 7 bases are a match to TRBD1. The V and J ends lost 5 bases and 2 bases, in that order; junction bases with no gene match: 8. CDR1 and CDR2 from the germline V gene are MGHRA and YSYEKL. The CDR3 extends over 15 amino acids. CDR3 loop: CASSFPGQTNYGYTF. The CDR3 DNA reads as TGCGCCAGCAGCTTCCCGGGACAGACAAACTATGGCTACACCTTC.

This clone was recorded a few times. The CDR3 nucleotides are TGTGCCAGCAGCTTAACGGAGTGGCAGCGGGAGGGCCGAACCGGGGAGCTGTTTTTT. Translated, it gives CASSLTEWQREGRTGELFF. The chain uses TRBV7-3 and TRBJ2-2; TRBD2 agrees at 10 bases. Germline V gene lookup returns CDR1 SGHTA and CDR2 FQGTGA. Trimming at V came to 0 bases and at J to 5 bases, leaving 12 bases not matched to a gene. The CDR3 loop spans 19 amino acids.

The chain has TRBV27 and TRBJ1-2, with TRBD1 matching 10 bases. Germline V CDR1 and CDR2: MNHEY, SMNVEV (reference sequence). V shed 2 bases, J shed 5 bases, and the junction held 2 bases outside the gene matches. The CDR3 extends over 14 amino acids. In DNA form, the CDR3 reads TGTGCCAGCAGTTTAGACAGGGGGCTTTATGGCTACACCTTC. Translation gives CASSLDRGLYGYTF.

This clone came up a few times. The chain carries TRBV11-1 and TRBJ2-1; D may be TRBD1 (6 bases). In germline, CDR1 is SGHAT, CDR2 FQDESV (reference sequence). The V and J ends lost 4 bases and 0 bases respectively, with 10 bases between them. The CDR3 sequence is 15 residues long. CDR3 in amino acids: CASSSKGDSYNEQFF. CDR3 DNA: TGTGCCAGCAGCTCCAAGGGGGACTCCTACAATGAGCAGTTCTTC. The full variable domain, with the rest looked up from reference TRBV11-1 and TRBJ2-1, is EAEVAQSPRYKITEKSQAVAFWCDPISGHATLYWYRQILGQGPELLVQFQDESVVDDSQLPKDRFSAERLKGVDSTLKIQPAELGDSAMYLCASSSKGDSYNEQFFGPGTRLTVL.

The chain employs TRBV6-6 and TRBJ2-7; TRBD1 aligns across 7 bases. Germline trimming cut 4 bases from V and 3 bases from J; bases unmatched to any gene: 9. The CDR3 spans 15 residues. The V gene's germline CDR1 is MNHNY and CDR2 SVGAGI (reference sequence). The CDR3 DNA sequence: TGTGCCAGCAGTTCCCGTGAGGGACAGCACTACGAGCAGTACTTC. As protein: CASSSREGQHYEQYF.

The chain links TRBV6-5 to TRBJ1-2, with unresolved D. Trimming shortened V by 10 bases and J by 5 bases, and 14 bases separated the two germline ends. This CDR3 is 12 amino acids long. Germline CDR1 MNHEY, CDR2 SVGAGI. This CDR3 reads CATTREGYGYTF. CDR3 coding DNA: TGTGCCACAACAAGGGAGGGATATGGCTACACCTTC.

This clone was picked up a small number of times. The chain has TRBV4-3 and TRBJ1-2; 8 bases agree with TRBD1. The trim removed 1 base at V and 7 bases at J, leaving 2 bases unmatched. Germline-derived CDR1 and CDR2 are LGHNA and YSLEER. There are 13 residues in the CDR3. CDR3: CASSQGTGFGYTF. The CDR3 DNA is TGCGCCAGCAGCCAAGGGACAGGGTTTGGCTACACCTTC.

The rearrangement links TRBV27 to TRBJ1-2, with a weak D call TRBD1 (6 bases). CDR3 length equals 13 residues. Germline-derived CDR1 and CDR2 are MNHEY and SMNVEV (reference sequence). The V end lost 6 bases, the J end lost 6 bases, and 14 bases lay between the germline ends. The DNA of the CDR3 is TGTGCCAGCAGCCCTAGGGGGGGTCATGGCTACACCTTC. Translating gives CASSPRGGHGYTF.

V is TRBV10-2 and J is TRBJ2-2; 8 bases map to TRBD2. Losses at the gene ends were 3 bases for V and 6 bases for J; bases not matched to a gene: 9. The CDR3 runs to 16 residues. Germline CDR1 WSHSY, CDR2 SAAADI. The CDR3 region has the DNA TGCGCCAGCAGTGACCTCCCGGGAGGGTCACCCGGGGAGCTGTTTTTT. Encoded protein: CASSDLPGGSPGELFF.

The genes are TRBV28 and TRBJ1-6; TRBD1 might be the D (6 bases). The germline gives CDR1 MDHEN, CDR2 SYDVKM. Deletions cut 5 bases from V and 11 bases from J, with 19 bases between. The CDR3 runs 15 residues. The CDR3 DNA is TGTGCCAGCAGTAAAGGGGGAGGGGGAGCGGCACCCCTCCACTTT. Protein product: CASSKGGGGAAPLHF.

This sequence joins TRBV6-5 and TRBJ1-1; 8 nucleotides agree with TRBD1. The CDR3 runs 13 residues. CDR1 and CDR2 (germline): MNHEY, SVGAGI. The ends lost 10 bases at V and 3 bases at J; junction bases unmatched: 7. For the CDR3, the DNA is TGTGCCATTAGGGACAGGACCCACACTGAAGCTTTCTTT. Translating it yields CAIRDRTHTEAFF.

The CDR3 here is CASSQDIGRGTGELFF. The CDR3 coding sequence is TGCGCCAGCAGCCAAGATATCGGCAGGGGGACCGGGGAGCTGTTTTTT. The rearrangement uses TRBV4-1 and TRBJ2-2, with TRBD1 matching over 7 bases. Germline V CDR1 and CDR2: MGHRA, YSYEKL. With V trimmed by 0 bases and J by 5 bases, 6 bases remained unmatched. CDR3 length: 16 amino acids.

This clone appeared once. The chain joins TRBV6-5 to TRBJ2-2; D remains ambiguous. CDR1 and CDR2 (germline): MNHEY, SVGAGI. The CDR3 contains 14 residues. The ends were cut back, 2 bases at V and 1 base at J, with 5 bases in the middle. CDR3 amino acids: CASSYTENTGELFF. CDR3 coding DNA: TGTGCCAGCAGTTACACAGAGAACACCGGGGAGCTGTTTTTT.